This T cell receptor (beta chain) is from a study of blood T cell repertoires in COVID-19. Study context: COVID-19 samples, acute and convalescent, were from the United States, Italy and Spain. PBMCs, B-cell-depleted T cells, or T cells were the source of the cDNA or gDNA that made up the material.

V lost 3 bases, J lost 4 bases, and 7 bases lay in between. The CDR3 sequence is 13 residues long. From germline, CDR1 is SNHLY and CDR2 FYNNEI. Study processing details: Nucleated cell number was recorded as an estimate derived from reference gene primer amplification. Sequencing was performed with immunoSEQ multiplex PCR; in TCRdb, only in-frame clones are kept and a portion is missing. For V, J and clone size, that table is used; D and trimming come from the DNA. This sample yields roughly 350,000 clones, of which about 85% are seen a single time; more than 3% belongs to the top ten. This sequence was found in a woman in her late teens or twenties with acute or convalescent COVID-19. The genes are TRBV2 and TRBJ1-5; D is unresolved. Sequenced material: peripheral blood. Written as DNA, the CDR3 is TGTGCCAGCAGTGACGAGCGGAATCAGCCCCAGCATTTT. Residues: CASSDERNQPQHF.